Shown below are 31 T cell receptor beta chains from a single sample sequenced in a study of cytomegalovirus exposure and HLA in healthy donors. Generated by immunoSEQ multiplex PCR, the TCRdb table keeps only in-frame clones and is missing some. The sample lists some 170,000 clones; about 89% were seen once. Sequenced input: PBMCs. The receptors shown here come from a man aged 18 to 29 in good health and CMV-seropositive.

This chain uses TRBV5-4 with TRBJ1-1; TRBD1 aligns across 8 bases. V lost 4 bases to trimming and J lost 1 base; unmatched junction nucleotides: 6. The CDR3 loop spans 15 amino acids. CDR1 is SGHNT, CDR2 YYREEE, per germline (reference sequence). The CDR3 loop is CASSQQDRGNTEAFF. The CDR3 DNA reads TGTGCCAGCAGCCAACAAGACAGGGGGAACACTGAAGCTTTCTTT.

The CDR3 reads CASSPGTGESYEQYF. CDR3 sequence (DNA): TGTGCCAGCAGCCCAGGGACAGGGGAATCCTACGAGCAGTACTTC. This rearrangement joins TRBV13 to TRBJ2-7, with TRBD1 identical over 10 bases. Germline loops: CDR1 PRHDT, CDR2 FYEKMQ (reference sequence). This CDR3 has 15 residues. Germline trimming cut 5 bases from V and 1 base from J; bases unmatched to any gene: 5.

The chain couples TRBV5-4 to TRBJ1-2; tentatively, D is TRBD1 (6 bases). V was cut by 3 bases and J by 8 bases, with 23 bases left in between. This CDR3 comprises 16 residues. CDR1 SGHNT and CDR2 YYREEE come from the germline V gene (reference sequence). CDR3 protein: CASSSAAGNRALGYTF. The CDR3 DNA is TGTGCCAGCAGCTCCGCAGCAGGAAACAGGGCTTTAGGCTACACCTTC.

The chain uses TRBV30 and TRBJ1-5; D unresolved. V was cut by 5 bases and J by 2 bases, with 7 bases left in between. The CDR3 has 12 residues. Germline assignment: CDR1 GTSNPN and CDR2 SVGIG (reference sequence). The DNA for the CDR3 is TGTGCCTGGGGGCTCGGCAATCAGCCCCAGCATTTT. Translating gives CAWGLGNQPQHF.

The V gene is TRBV29-1, the J gene TRBJ2-1; D remains unclear. This CDR3 is built from 13 residues. CDR1 SQVTM and CDR2 ANQGSEA come from the germline V gene. V was cut by 3 bases and J by 3 bases, with 9 bases left in between. The CDR3 protein is CSVDYGLYNEQFF. CDR3 coding DNA: TGCAGCGTTGACTACGGTCTCTACAATGAGCAGTTCTTC.

The J gene is TRBJ1-5, the V gene TRBV5-4; possibly TRBD1 for D (6 bases). Trimming cost V 4 bases and J 7 bases, with 18 bases left between them. The germline CDR1 and CDR2 sequences are SGHNT and YYREEE (reference sequence). The CDR3 has 15 amino acids. In DNA form, the CDR3 reads TGTGCCAGCAGCCGTACTCCGGGACATACCCAGCCCCAGCATTTT. The encoded protein is CASSRTPGHTQPQHF.

This clone was detected a few times. The chain uses TRBV27 and TRBJ2-3; 8 bases fit TRBD1. After removal of 10 bases from V and 9 bases from J, the junction contained 21 bases not matched to a gene. CDR1 and CDR2 (germline): MNHEY, SMNVEV (reference sequence). This CDR3 has 16 residues. For the CDR3, the DNA is TGTGCCAACTACCCCCATCCCAAAAGACAGGGGATGACGCAGTATTTT. Protein sequence: CANYPHPKRQGMTQYF.

The V call is TRBV5-1, the J call TRBJ2-7; 7 nucleotides line up with TRBD1. Germline CDR1 reads SGHRS; CDR2 reads YFSETQ. CDR3 length equals 14 residues. Trimming at V came to 2 bases and at J to 4 bases, leaving 6 bases not matched to a gene. The CDR3 DNA reads TGCGCCAGCAGCTTAGAGGGACAGCCTTACGAGCAGTACTTC. Translating it yields CASSLEGQPYEQYF.

The chain recombines TRBV29-1 with TRBJ2-3, with TRBD2 matching 7 bases. Trimming cost V 6 bases and J 4 bases; bases outside gene matches: 7. The CDR3 runs 13 residues. Germline V gene sequence: CDR1 SQVTM, CDR2 ANQGSEA. The CDR3 sequence is CSVPTSYADTQYF. The CDR3 coding sequence is TGCAGCGTCCCGACTAGCTACGCAGATACGCAGTATTTT.

The chain is built from TRBV11-2 and TRBJ2-7; D perhaps matches TRBD2 (5 bases). CDR1 and CDR2 (germline): SGHAT, FQNNGV. Trimming took off 2 bases at V and 0 bases at J, with 17 bases between the two ends. This CDR3 has 17 amino acids. CDR3: CASSLTFPSTSSYEQYF. The CDR3 DNA reads as TGTGCCAGCAGCTTAACCTTCCCCTCTACTAGCTCCTACGAGCAGTACTTC.

The V call is TRBV9, the J call TRBJ1-6, with 7 bases identical to TRBD1. The CDR3 is 13 residues long. Unmatched junction bases numbered 4, after V lost 4 bases and J lost 9 bases. The V gene's germline CDR1 is SGDLS and CDR2 YYNGEE. CDR3 nucleotide sequence: TGTGCCAGCAGCTCAGGGACAGTTTCACCCCTCCACTTT. Encoded protein: CASSSGTVSPLHF.

This clone appeared once. The chain links TRBV7-9 to TRBJ2-1, with unresolved D. The CDR3 runs to 12 residues. The V and J ends lost 5 bases and 10 bases respectively, with 12 bases between them. Germline assignment: CDR1 SEHNR and CDR2 FQNEAQ (reference sequence). The CDR3 DNA reads as TGTGCCAGCAGCCTCCGTCCAGGAGAGCAGTTCTTC. Its protein product is CASSLRPGEQFF.

V is TRBV4-3 and J is TRBJ1-2, with a weak D call TRBD1 (6 bases). CDR3 length: 15 residues. Between the trimmed V and J ends, which lost 0 bases and 5 bases, there was a span of 13 bases. Germline V CDR1 and CDR2: LGHNA, YSLEER. The CDR3 protein is CASSQDGGAGYGYTF. CDR3 nucleotide sequence: TGCGCCAGCAGCCAAGATGGGGGCGCAGGGTATGGCTACACCTTC.

The V gene is TRBV6-1, the J gene TRBJ1-1, with D uncertain. CDR3 length: 15 residues. Germline loops: CDR1 MNHNS, CDR2 SASEGT. The V and J ends lost 5 bases and 4 bases respectively, with 17 bases between them. As DNA, the CDR3 is TGTGCCAGCAGTATCCACGTGGGTGGCGGCACTGAAGCTTTCTTT. Protein sequence: CASSIHVGGGTEAFF.

This clone was seen many times. V gene TRBV6-1 combines with J gene TRBJ1-5; D unclear. From germline, CDR1 is MNHNS and CDR2 SASEGT. This CDR3 is 14 amino acids long. V gave up 0 bases and J gave up 9 bases, with 12 bases separating them. This CDR3 is CASSEASGVSPQHF. CDR3 bases: TGTGCCAGCAGTGAAGCGAGCGGGGTATCGCCCCAGCATTTT.

The rearrangement uses TRBV4-1 and TRBJ1-2, with D unresolved. Between the trimmed V and J ends, which lost 0 bases and 12 bases, there was a span of 8 bases. In germline, CDR1 is MGHRA, CDR2 YSYEKL. The CDR3 runs to 11 residues. The CDR3 is CASSQDGRDTF. The CDR3 DNA follows: TGCGCCAGCAGCCAAGATGGGAGAGACACCTTC.

DNA for the CDR3: TGTGCCACCGCGAGGACAGCAAAGGGCCAAGAGACCCAGTACTTC. Translating gives CATARTAKGQETQYF. The chain is built from TRBV27 and TRBJ2-5; D is perhaps TRBD1 (6 bases). The CDR3 is 15 residues long. Germline-derived CDR1 and CDR2 are MNHEY and SMNVEV (reference sequence). V lost 10 bases to trimming and J lost 1 base, with 19 bases between them.

This sequence joins TRBV9 and TRBJ2-7; 11 nucleotides align to TRBD1. Germline values: CDR1 SGDLS, CDR2 YYNGEE. V was pared by 0 bases and J by 5 bases, with 4 bases of the junction left unmatched. This CDR3 has 15 amino acids. The CDR3 DNA follows: TGTGCCAGCAGCGTAGAGGGACAGGGGGGAAACGAGCAGTACTTC. Encoded protein: CASSVEGQGGNEQYF.

This clone was seen a handful of times. This sequence joins TRBV28 and TRBJ1-5; TRBD1 aligns across 7 bases. The J segment lost 0 bases and the V segment lost 11 bases, leaving 16 bases of the junction unmatched. Germline V CDR1 and CDR2: MDHEN, SYDVKM. CDR3 size: 17 residues. The CDR3 sequence: CASLGGDRTHSNQPQHF. For the CDR3, the DNA is TGTGCCTCCCTGGGTGGGGACAGAACTCATAGCAATCAGCCCCAGCATTTT.

CDR3 in DNA: TGCGCCAGCAGCCCCCGACAGGGGTATGAAAAACTGTTTTTT. It translates to CASSPRQGYEKLFF. The chain uses TRBV5-1 and TRBJ1-4; TRBD1 matches at 8 bases. This CDR3 contains 14 residues. Losses at the gene ends were 4 bases for V and 6 bases for J; bases not matched to a gene: 5. From germline, CDR1 is SGHRS and CDR2 YFSETQ.

The rearrangement uses TRBV11-2 and TRBJ2-7, with 7 bases matching TRBD1. This CDR3 spans 15 amino acids. Germline trimming cut 4 bases from V and 3 bases from J; bases unmatched to any gene: 9. Per the germline V gene, CDR1 is SGHAT and CDR2 is FQNNGV. CDR3 sequence (DNA): TGTGCCAGCAGCTCCGGGACAGTCGTGGGCTACGAGCAGTACTTC. Translation gives CASSSGTVVGYEQYF.

In this sample, this clone turned up a few times. The J gene is TRBJ1-2, the V gene TRBV7-2; TRBD1 matches at 8 bases. The CDR3 consists of 14 residues. J was trimmed by 7 bases and V by 5 bases; bases with no gene match: 9. CDR1 and CDR2 (germline): SGHTA, FQGNSA. CDR3 loop: CASSAEQGAGGYTF. The CDR3 coding sequence is TGTGCCAGCAGCGCCGAGCAGGGGGCGGGTGGCTACACCTTC.

J is TRBJ2-3 and V is TRBV5-1; a weak D match, TRBD2 (6 bases). The germline CDR1 and CDR2 sequences are SGHRS and YFSETQ. The germline V and J ends were trimmed by 1 base and 0 bases, with 12 bases remaining between them. This CDR3 spans 16 amino acids. The DNA for the CDR3 is TGCGCCAGCAGCTTGACTAGCCGGTCTAGCACAGATACGCAGTATTTT. This encodes CASSLTSRSSTDTQYF.

The chain employs TRBV9 and TRBJ2-5; TRBD2 agrees at 8 bases. Germline V gene data show CDR1 as SGDLS and CDR2 as YYNGEE. V shed 4 bases, J shed 1 base, and the junction held 3 bases outside the gene matches. The CDR3 consists of 14 residues. The CDR3 is CASSLGLAQETQYF. DNA of the CDR3: TGTGCCAGCAGCCTAGGACTAGCCCAAGAGACCCAGTACTTC.

The chain employs TRBV28 and TRBJ2-1, with D possibly being TRBD1 (6 bases). CDR1 and CDR2 from the germline V gene are MDHEN and SYDVKM. The V and J ends lost 5 bases and 5 bases respectively, with 16 bases between them. The CDR3 is 15 amino acids. CDR3 nucleotide sequence: TGTGCCAGCAGTACTTACAGGGTTATAGACAATGAGCAGTTCTTC. Its protein product is CASSTYRVIDNEQFF.

The chain has TRBV7-6 and TRBJ1-6; 7 positions match TRBD1. V shed 5 bases, J shed 2 bases, and the junction held 3 bases outside the gene matches. The CDR3 covers 15 residues. Germline values: CDR1 SGHVS, CDR2 FNYEAQ. CDR3 in DNA: TGTGCCAGCAGCACCGGGACAGCCTATAATTCACCCCTCCACTTT. Its translation: CASSTGTAYNSPLHF.

The chain uses TRBV6-5 and TRBJ1-3; TRBD1 might be the D (5 bases). The length of the CDR3 is 15 residues. Germline values: CDR1 MNHEY, CDR2 SVGAGI. With 2 bases removed from V and 0 bases from J, the gap between germline ends came to 8 bases. The CDR3: CASSYQGLSGNTIYF. CDR3 nucleotide sequence: TGTGCCAGCAGTTACCAGGGCCTCTCTGGAAACACCATATATTTT.

In the case of this clone: The junction shows a germline mismatch at one end, possibly a read error. V usage is TRBV11-2 and J usage is TRBJ2-1; 9 bases fit TRBD2. The CDR3 covers 13 residues. Germline CDR1 SGHAT, CDR2 FQNNGV. The CDR3 bases are TGTGCCAGCAGCCTTAGCGGGAGACCCAACTTGGTCTTC. Amino acids: CASSLSGRPNLVF.

The chain carries TRBV30 and TRBJ2-7, with TRBD2 identical over 8 bases. Germline V gene data show CDR1 as GTSNPN and CDR2 as SVGIG (reference sequence). The ends lost 4 bases at V and 3 bases at J; junction bases unmatched: 8. The CDR3 covers 14 residues. As DNA, the CDR3 is TGTGCCTGGACCCCGGCGGGGGGATACTACGAGCAGTACTTC. It yields the protein CAWTPAGGYYEQYF.

The CDR3 DNA reads as TGTGCCAGCAGCACGGGACAGGGGTTCTACGAGCAGTACTTC. Translating gives CASSTGQGFYEQYF. The chain combines TRBV7-2 with TRBJ2-7; 10 bases are a match to TRBD1. The V segment lost 5 bases and the J segment 3 bases; nucleotides outside the gene matches: 4. Germline CDR1 SGHTA, CDR2 FQGNSA. The CDR3 sequence is 14 residues long.

The rearrangement links TRBV13 to TRBJ1-1; D is possibly TRBD1 (6 bases). This CDR3 has 18 amino acids. The V end was cut by 2 bases, the J end by 0 bases, with 19 bases between. The V gene's germline CDR1 is PRHDT and CDR2 FYEKMQ (reference sequence). The CDR3, as DNA: TGTGCCAGCAGCTTAACCGGCGGTCCAGGGGTGGTGAACACTGAAGCTTTCTTT. Translating gives CASSLTGGPGVVNTEAFF.